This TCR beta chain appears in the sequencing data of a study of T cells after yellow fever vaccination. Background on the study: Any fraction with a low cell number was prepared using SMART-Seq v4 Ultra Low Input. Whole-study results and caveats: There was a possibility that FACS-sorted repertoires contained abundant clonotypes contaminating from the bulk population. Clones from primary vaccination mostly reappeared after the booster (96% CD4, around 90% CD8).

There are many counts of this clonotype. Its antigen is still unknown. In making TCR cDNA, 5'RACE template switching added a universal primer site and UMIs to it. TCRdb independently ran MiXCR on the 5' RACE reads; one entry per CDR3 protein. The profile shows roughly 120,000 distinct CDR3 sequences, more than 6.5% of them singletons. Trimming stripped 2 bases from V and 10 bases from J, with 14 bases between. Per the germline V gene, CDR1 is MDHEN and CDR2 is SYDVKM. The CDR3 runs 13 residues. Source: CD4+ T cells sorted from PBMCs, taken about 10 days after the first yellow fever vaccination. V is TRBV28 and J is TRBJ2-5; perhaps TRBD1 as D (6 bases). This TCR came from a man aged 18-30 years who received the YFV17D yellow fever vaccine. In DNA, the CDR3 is TGTGCCAGCAGTTTAGGTCGACCCAGGGGCCAGTACTTC. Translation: CASSLGRPRGQYF.